Listed here are 25 T cell receptor beta chains from one sample, sequenced in a study of beta chain features in type 1 diabetes. These receptors have no identified antigens. Study observations and caveats: Shorter TCRB CDR3s, moderately but significantly so, were found in Type 1 diabetes patients in all four CD4+ subsets.

Of the isolated RNA, all was reverse transcribed, and so the sequenced material was expressed TCRB transcripts. Clones were read by immunoSEQ multiplex PCR, and TCRdb kept only the in-frame ones, dropping some. The sample carries 100,000 to 150,000 clones, approximately 9% recorded once. Sequencing input: central memory CD4+ T cells from blood. Receptors originate from a man aged 25 to 40 with type 1 diabetes.

This sequence joins TRBV4-2 and TRBJ2-1; 8 bases are a match to TRBD2. This CDR3 comprises 16 residues. CDR1 is LGHNA and CDR2 is YNFKEQ in the germline V gene. After removal of 0 bases from V and 5 bases from J, the junction contained 6 bases not matched to a gene. This chain's CDR3 is CASSQDWGLVDNEQFF. The CDR3 DNA is TGTGCCAGCAGCCAAGATTGGGGACTAGTAGACAATGAGCAGTTCTTC.

This clone has only a few counts. The CDR3 DNA reads TGTGCCAGTACCTCGGGAGGGCGGGAAAAACTGTTTTTT. Its translation is CASTSGGREKLFF. The chain combines TRBV19 with TRBJ1-4, with D unresolved. In germline, CDR1 is LNHDA, CDR2 SQIVND (reference sequence). CDR3 size: 13 residues. V was shortened by 7 bases and J by 8 bases, with 14 bases between the two germline ends.

This rearrangement joins TRBV5-1 to TRBJ1-5; a possible D gene is TRBD1 (5 bases). V lost 2 bases, J lost 7 bases, and 10 bases lay in between. CDR1 is SGHRS, CDR2 YFSETQ, per germline. This CDR3 is built from 13 residues. As DNA, the CDR3 is TGCGCCAGCAGCTTAGGGGTAGGGCAGCCCCAGCATTTT. It encodes CASSLGVGQPQHF.

Written as DNA, the CDR3 is TGTGCCAGCAGCTTAGGAGGGGGTGGAGATACGCAGTATTTT. Its protein is CASSLGGGGDTQYF. This chain connects TRBV7-2 to TRBJ2-3; TRBD1 is a possible D gene (6 bases). V shed 1 base and J shed 5 bases, with 10 bases lying between them. Germline V gene lookup returns CDR1 SGHTA and CDR2 FQGNSA. The CDR3 contains 14 residues.

This clone has a handful of counts. The chain has TRBV2 and TRBJ1-2, with TRBD1 matching 7 bases. Losses at the gene ends were 7 bases for V and 0 bases for J; bases not matched to a gene: 8. The CDR3 loop spans 15 amino acids. The germline CDR1 and CDR2 sequences are SNHLY and FYNNEI. CDR3 nucleotides: TGTGCCAGCATGGAGGGACAGAACGCTAACTATGGCTACACCTTC. Its protein product is CASMEGQNANYGYTF.

The J gene is TRBJ1-3, the V gene TRBV5-1; no clear D. CDR3 length: 16 amino acids. Germline V CDR1 and CDR2: SGHRS, YFSETQ. V was pared by 0 bases and J by 0 bases, with 10 bases between. CDR3 in amino acids: CASSLEPGDSGNTIYF. The CDR3, as DNA: TGCGCCAGCAGCTTGGAACCGGGAGACTCTGGAAACACCATATATTTT.

In its sample, this clone was seen a few times. The chain combines TRBV27 with TRBJ1-5; the D is unclear. Germline CDR1 MNHEY, CDR2 SMNVEV (reference sequence). The V end lost 2 bases, the J end lost 5 bases, and 13 bases lay between the germline ends. The CDR3 contains 15 residues. This CDR3 reads CASSLSSPGYQPQHF. Written as DNA, the CDR3 is TGTGCCAGCAGTTTAAGCTCTCCGGGGTATCAGCCCCAGCATTTT.

This clone has only a few counts. The V and J genes are TRBV14 and TRBJ2-1, with 8 bases lining up with TRBD1. Germline V gene data show CDR1 as SGHDN and CDR2 as FVKESK. V lost 1 base, J lost 7 bases, and 9 bases stayed unmatched. The CDR3 is made up of 16 amino acids. The CDR3 is CASSQGTGGSWNEQFF. Written as DNA, the CDR3 is TGTGCCAGCAGCCAAGGCACAGGGGGGTCCTGGAATGAGCAGTTCTTC.

This clone was counted between two and nine times. The rearrangement uses TRBV7-2 and TRBJ2-6; 9 bases fit TRBD2. Germline CDR1 SGHTA, CDR2 FQGNSA. CDR3 length equals 14 residues. The CDR3: CVGGGDTGANVLTF. Here the CDR3 DNA reads TGTGTCGGCGGGGGGGACACGGGGGCCAACGTCCTGACTTTC.

This clone came up a few times. V is TRBV29-1 and J is TRBJ2-7; 8 nucleotides align to TRBD1. Per the germline V gene, CDR1 is SQVTM and CDR2 is ANQGSEA. CDR3 size: 15 residues. V shed 2 bases, J shed 7 bases, and the junction held 13 bases outside the gene matches. CDR3 loop: CSVESRGQGIGEQYF. Written as DNA, the CDR3 is TGCAGCGTTGAAAGCCGCGGACAGGGAATCGGAGAGCAGTACTTC.

V is TRBV5-1 and J is TRBJ2-3; 9 bases fit TRBD1. The CDR3 has 15 residues. The ends lost 0 bases at V and 4 bases at J; junction bases unmatched: 3. CDR1 is SGHRS and CDR2 is YFSETQ in the germline V gene. The CDR3 here is CASSLVTGGADTQYF. The CDR3 DNA reads as TGCGCCAGCAGCTTGGTGACAGGGGGTGCAGATACGCAGTATTTT.

This rearrangement joins TRBV5-6 to TRBJ1-2, with D possibly being TRBD1 (5 bases). Trimming shortened V by 2 bases and J by 6 bases, and 11 bases separated the two germline ends. The CDR3 extends over 13 amino acids. Germline assignment: CDR1 SGHDT and CDR2 YYEEEE. This CDR3 is CASSLFEGDGYTF. CDR3 nucleotide sequence: TGTGCCAGCAGCTTATTTGAAGGGGATGGCTACACCTTC.

This chain connects TRBV14 to TRBJ1-2; TRBD1 is a possible D gene (6 bases). V lost 4 bases, J lost 2 bases, and 11 bases lay in between. The CDR3 is 14 residues long. CDR1 and CDR2 (germline): SGHDN, FVKESK. For the CDR3, the DNA is TGTGCCAGCAGCCCCCTGGGGACAAACTATGGCTACACCTTC. Translating gives CASSPLGTNYGYTF.

This clone has a handful of counts. This sequence joins TRBV30 and TRBJ1-5, with D unresolved. This CDR3 has 14 residues. CDR1 is GTSNPN and CDR2 is SVGIG in the germline V gene (reference sequence). V lost 2 bases and J 2 bases, leaving 10 bases between the germline ends. The CDR3 loop is CAWSNWARNQPQHF. The CDR3 DNA reads TGTGCCTGGAGTAACTGGGCCCGCAATCAGCCCCAGCATTTT.

The chain carries TRBV7-8 and TRBJ2-3; 9 bases agree with TRBD1. V was clipped by 4 bases and J by 3 bases; unmatched bases: 5. Germline CDR1 and CDR2: SGHVS and FQNEAQ. The CDR3 runs 15 residues. CDR3 nucleotide sequence: TGTGCCAGCAGCTCAGACAGGGGGGAGACAGATACGCAGTATTTT. This translates into CASSSDRGETDTQYF. Complete variable domain (other parts from reference TRBV7-8 and TRBJ2-3): GAGVSQSPRYKVAKRGQDVALRCDPISGHVSLFWYQQALGQGPEFLTYFQNEAQLDKSGLPSDRFFAERPEGSVSTLKIQRTQQEDSAVYLCASSSDRGETDTQYFGPGTRLTVL.

The sample holds a few counts of this clone. Written as DNA, the CDR3 is TGTGCCAGCAGTCCCACTACAGGCGGGACAGGCCTCTACAATGAGCAGTTCTTC. Translating gives CASSPTTGGTGLYNEQFF. The genes are TRBV9 and TRBJ2-1; 8 bases are a match to TRBD1. Germline CDR1 is SGDLS and CDR2 is YYNGEE. The J segment lost 3 bases and the V segment lost 5 bases, leaving 16 bases of the junction unmatched. This CDR3 region has 18 residues.

This clone has just a few counts. V and J are TRBV5-1 and TRBJ2-6, with D possibly being TRBD2 (5 bases). Trimming shortened V by 0 bases and J by 2 bases, and 9 bases separated the two germline ends. The CDR3 runs to 16 residues. In germline, CDR1 is SGHRS, CDR2 YFSETQ. The CDR3 region is CASSLAPGTGANVLTF. CDR3 sequence (DNA): TGCGCCAGCAGCTTGGCACCGGGGACTGGGGCCAACGTCCTGACTTTC.

This clone appeared a few times. The chain joins TRBV7-9 to TRBJ2-1; D remains unclear. Trimming stripped 2 bases from V and 8 bases from J, with 16 bases between. This CDR3 spans 15 amino acids. Per the germline V gene, CDR1 is SEHNR and CDR2 is FQNEAQ (reference sequence). In DNA form, the CDR3 reads TGTGCCAGCAGCTTACTGGAGTCTCCCCTCGATGAGCAGTTCTTC. This gives the protein CASSLLESPLDEQFF.

The gene calls are TRBV7-9 and TRBJ1-2, with 8 bases lining up with TRBD1. Germline assignment: CDR1 SEHNR and CDR2 FQNEAQ (reference sequence). V was clipped by 5 bases and J by 4 bases; unmatched bases: 9. The CDR3 has 15 residues. CDR3 bases: TGTGCCAGCAGCCCGGGGGCAGGGGGCCTCTATGGCTACACCTTC. It codes for CASSPGAGGLYGYTF.

The chain links TRBV2 to TRBJ2-3; the D gene is possibly TRBD1 (5 bases). CDR1 and CDR2 (germline): SNHLY, FYNNEI. The CDR3 has 14 residues. V was pared by 4 bases and J by 0 bases, with 8 bases between. For the CDR3, the DNA is TGTGCCAGCAGTGGGACATCTAGCACAGATACGCAGTATTTT. This sequence encodes CASSGTSSTDTQYF.

There are a few counts of this clone. The chain is built from TRBV11-2 and TRBJ2-1; TRBD2 matches at 10 bases. In germline, CDR1 is SGHAT, CDR2 FQNNGV. The length of the CDR3 is 14 residues. With 6 bases clipped from V and 10 bases from J, the junction kept 9 bases outside the gene matches. The CDR3: CASRSGGALEEQFF. The CDR3 bases are TGTGCCAGCAGGAGCGGGGGGGCCCTGGAAGAGCAGTTCTTC. Full variable domain (outside the CDR3, taken from reference TRBV11-2 and TRBJ2-1): EAGVAQSPRYKIIEKRQSVAFWCNPISGHATLYWYQQILGQGPKLLIQFQNNGVVDDSQLPKDRFSAERLKGVDSTLKIQPAKLEDSAVYLCASRSGGALEEQFFGPGTRLTVL.

This clone has a handful of counts. The V and J genes are TRBV7-2 and TRBJ1-1, with no clear D. CDR1 is SGHTA and CDR2 is FQGNSA in the germline V gene. Trimming pared 5 bases from V and 6 bases from J, leaving 16 bases between. The CDR3 totals 14 residues. This CDR3 is CASSPSSGWSEAFF. The DNA for the CDR3 is TGTGCCAGCAGCCCCTCGTCAGGATGGTCTGAAGCTTTCTTT.

This clone was detected a few times. CDR3 amino acids: CASSSNAGTEAFF. The DNA for the CDR3 is TGTGCCAGCTCATCAAATGCCGGGACAGAAGCTTTCTTT. V is TRBV18 and J is TRBJ1-1, with a possible D match to TRBD1 (6 bases). This CDR3 region has 13 residues. Looked up from germline, CDR1 is KGHSH and CDR2 is LQKENI. V lost 5 bases to trimming and J lost 8 bases, with 15 bases between them. Full variable domain (remainder filled in from reference TRBV18 and TRBJ1-1): NAGVMQNPRHLVRRRGQEARLRCSPMKGHSHVYWYRQLPEEGLKFMVYLQKENIIDESGMPKERFSAEFPKEGPSILRIQQVVRGDSAAYFCASSSNAGTEAFFGQGTRLTVV.

V gene TRBV29-1 combines with J gene TRBJ2-7; D not certain. V was trimmed by 5 bases and J by 3 bases, leaving 5 bases between them. The CDR3 is 10 residues long. Germline loops: CDR1 SQVTM, CDR2 ANQGSEA. DNA for the CDR3: TGCAGCGTTTACTACTACGAGCAGTACTTC. Translating gives CSVYYYEQYF.

The table lists this clone with a few counts. V gene TRBV9 combines with J gene TRBJ2-5; TRBD2 is a possible D gene (5 bases). V was pared by 4 bases and J by 6 bases, with 19 bases between. Germline lookup yields CDR1 SGDLS and CDR2 YYNGEE. CDR3 size: 15 residues. The CDR3 region is CASSPHPGEGKTQYF. CDR3 sequence (DNA): TGTGCCAGCAGCCCACACCCGGGCGAGGGAAAGACCCAGTACTTC.